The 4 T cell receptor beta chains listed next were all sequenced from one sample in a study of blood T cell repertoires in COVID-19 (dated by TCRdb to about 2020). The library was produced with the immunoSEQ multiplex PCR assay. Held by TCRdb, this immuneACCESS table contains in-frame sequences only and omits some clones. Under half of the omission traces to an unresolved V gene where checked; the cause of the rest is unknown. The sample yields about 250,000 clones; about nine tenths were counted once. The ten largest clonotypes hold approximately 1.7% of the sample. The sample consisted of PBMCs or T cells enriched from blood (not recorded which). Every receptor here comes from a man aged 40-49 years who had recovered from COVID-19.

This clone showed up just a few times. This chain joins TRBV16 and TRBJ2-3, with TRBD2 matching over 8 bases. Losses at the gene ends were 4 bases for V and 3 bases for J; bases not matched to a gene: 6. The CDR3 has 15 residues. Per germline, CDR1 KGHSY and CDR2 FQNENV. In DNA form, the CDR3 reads TGTGCCAGCAGCCTAGCGGGGTCCTCAACAGATACGCAGTATTTT. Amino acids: CASSLAGSSTDTQYF.

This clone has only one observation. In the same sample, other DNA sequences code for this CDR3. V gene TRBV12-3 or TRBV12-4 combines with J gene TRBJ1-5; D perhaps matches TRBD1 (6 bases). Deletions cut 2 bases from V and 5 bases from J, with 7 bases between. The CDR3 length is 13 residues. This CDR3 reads CASSLSGDQPQHF. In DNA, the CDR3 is TGTGCCAGCAGTTTATCAGGGGATCAGCCCCAGCATTTT.

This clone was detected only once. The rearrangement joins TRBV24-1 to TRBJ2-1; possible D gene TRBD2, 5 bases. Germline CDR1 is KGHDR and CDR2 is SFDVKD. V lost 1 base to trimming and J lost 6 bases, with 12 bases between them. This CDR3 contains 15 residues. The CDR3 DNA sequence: TGTGCCACCAGTGATTTTACCAGCGGTGTCAATGAGCAGTTCTTC. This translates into CATSDFTSGVNEQFF.

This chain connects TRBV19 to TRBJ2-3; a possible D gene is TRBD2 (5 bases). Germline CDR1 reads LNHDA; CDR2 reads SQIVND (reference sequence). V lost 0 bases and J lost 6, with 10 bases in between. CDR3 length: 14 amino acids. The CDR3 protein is CASSIERTGDTQYF. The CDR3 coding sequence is TGTGCCAGTAGTATAGAGAGGACGGGGGATACGCAGTATTTT.